This T cell receptor (beta chain) comes out of a study of chemoradiotherapy in HPV16-positive cancers. Whole-study context: Candidate HPV-specific T-cell clones and common TCR motifs came from functional assays in a couple of HPV16-positive patients.

TCRdb's table, derived via immunoSEQ multiplex PCR, lists solely in-frame clones and lacks some. The sample yields more than 30,000 clones, roughly nine tenths seen once. The receptor's source is a human donor with HPV-associated anogenital cancer. Sample: blood, taken from a patient who underwent chemoradiotherapy.

CDR3 nucleotides: TGTGCCAGCAGCCCTCAGGGGGTTAATGAAAAACTGTTTTTT. The encoded protein is CASSPQGVNEKLFF. The V call is TRBV5-6, the J call TRBJ1-4; TRBD1 matches 7 bases. J was trimmed by 4 bases and V by 4 bases; bases with no gene match: 4. The CDR3 sequence is 14 residues long. Germline CDR1 is SGHDT and CDR2 is YYEEEE.